This T cell receptor (beta chain) is from a study of CD8+ T cells in alopecia areata. RNA was extracted and reverse transcribed into cDNA as the sequencing template. Repertoires were generated with immunoSEQ multiplex PCR, while TCRdb's copy carries only in-frame clones and drops some. This sample has about 180,000 clones, with about 54% found just once. Looked up from germline, CDR1 is SGDLS and CDR2 is YYNGEE. There are 14 residues in the CDR3. With 3 bases removed from V and 1 base from J, the gap between germline ends came to 8 bases. Notes on the study in general: A great number of expanded lesional clones endured in scalp and blood during tofacitinib. Higher clonality was seen in lesional scalp than in normal scalp, especially in alopecia totalis/universalis.

Treatment meaning: oral pan-JAK inhibitor, 5-10 mg twice daily. Notes on this clone: The antigen remains unidentified.

This clonotype originated in a human donor with alopecia areata. This material consisted of CD4+ T cells sorted from blood, taken at approximately week 60, from a patient treated with tofacitinib. The V gene is TRBV9, the J gene TRBJ1-3, with D uncertain. DNA for the CDR3: TGTGCCAGCAGCGCAGGTGGTTCTGGAAACACCATATATTTT. Amino acids: CASSAGGSGNTIYF.